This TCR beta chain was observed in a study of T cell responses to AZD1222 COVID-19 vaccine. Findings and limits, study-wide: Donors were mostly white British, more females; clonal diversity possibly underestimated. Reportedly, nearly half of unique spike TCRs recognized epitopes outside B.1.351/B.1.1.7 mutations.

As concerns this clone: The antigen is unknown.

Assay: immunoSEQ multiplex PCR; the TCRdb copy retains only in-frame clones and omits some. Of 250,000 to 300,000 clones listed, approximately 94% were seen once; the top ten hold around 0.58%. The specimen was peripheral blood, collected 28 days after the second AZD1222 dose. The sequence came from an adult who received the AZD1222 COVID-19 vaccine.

In DNA form, the CDR3 reads TGTGCCAGCAGTGAAGTAGGGGGATCTGGCTACACCTTC. Translated: CASSEVGGSGYTF. The genes are TRBV2 and TRBJ1-2; weak D call: TRBD1 (6 bases). V shed 1 base and J shed 7 bases, with 10 bases lying between them. The length of the CDR3 is 13 residues. Per the germline V gene, CDR1 is SNHLY and CDR2 is FYNNEI. Drawing the rest from reference TRBV2 and TRBJ1-2, the complete variable domain is EPEVTQTPSHQVTQMGQEVILRCVPISNHLYFYWYRQILGQKVEFLVSFYNNEISEKSEIFDDQFSVERPDGSNFTLKIRSTKLEDSAMYFCASSEVGGSGYTFGSGTRLTVV.